The 3 T cell receptor beta chains below come from one sample, sequenced in a study of early T cells in non-severe SARS-CoV-2 infection (dated by TCRdb to 2020 to 2023). The method behind the library was 5' RACE. TCRdb records NextSeq 500 as the sequencer. TCRdb reanalyzed the raw reads on its own, using fastp at Q25 for trimming and MiXCR for clone calling, and kept in-frame beta chains. Every distinct CDR3 protein forms one entry, paired with its most common genes and DNA. The sample yields some 77,000 distinct CDR3 sequences; more than 10% were counted once. The ten largest account for about 1.1% of the sample. Sample: whole blood. The receptors stem from an adult who was a healthcare worker with PCR-confirmed SARS-CoV-2 infection or an uninfected control (not recorded which).

This clonotype was counted between two and nine times. The V gene is TRBV28, the J gene TRBJ2-5; 8 nucleotides line up with TRBD2. Germline CDR1 is MDHEN and CDR2 is SYDVKM. The CDR3 covers 15 residues. V lost 6 bases to trimming and J lost 2 bases; unmatched junction nucleotides: 8. In nucleotides, the CDR3 is TGTGCCAGCAGCACCTTCACTAGCGGACAAGAGACCCAGTACTTC. Amino acid sequence: CASSTFTSGQETQYF.

This clonotype was counted a few times. The chain combines TRBV6-6 with TRBJ2-6, with D perhaps given as TRBD1 or TRBD2 (5 bases each). The V and J ends lost 8 bases and 2 bases respectively, with 13 bases between them. This CDR3 comprises 15 residues. CDR1 MNHNY and CDR2 SVGAGI come from the germline V gene (reference sequence). CDR3 DNA: TGTGCCAGCCGAAGGGACCCGACTGGGGCCAACGTCCTGACTTTC. Encoded protein: CASRRDPTGANVLTF.

In its sample, this clonotype was seen many times. The chain combines TRBV3-1 with TRBJ2-1; 11 bases agree with TRBD2. CDR3 size: 18 residues. Germline CDR1 and CDR2: LGHDT and YNNKEL (reference sequence). The J segment lost 7 bases and the V segment lost 1 base, leaving 12 bases of the junction unmatched. The CDR3 nucleotides are TGTGCCAGCAGCCAAGCCGAGGGACTAGCGGACTTTTGGAATGAGCAGTTCTTC. This encodes CASSQAEGLADFWNEQFF.